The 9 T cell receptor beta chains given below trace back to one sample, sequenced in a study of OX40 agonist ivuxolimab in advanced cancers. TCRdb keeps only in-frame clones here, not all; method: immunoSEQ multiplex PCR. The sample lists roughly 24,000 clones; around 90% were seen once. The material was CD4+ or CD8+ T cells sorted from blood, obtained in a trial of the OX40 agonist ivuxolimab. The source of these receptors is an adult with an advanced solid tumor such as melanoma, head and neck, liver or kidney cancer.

The CDR3 nucleotides read TGTGCCTGGAGGGGGAGGGACAGGGGGCTGCGAACTGAAGCTTTCTTT. Its translation: CAWRGRDRGLRTEAFF. This rearrangement joins TRBV30 to TRBJ1-1; 12 bases agree with TRBD1. The length of the CDR3 is 16 residues. J was trimmed by 5 bases and V by 3 bases; bases with no gene match: 10. Germline values: CDR1 GTSNPN, CDR2 SVGIG (reference sequence).

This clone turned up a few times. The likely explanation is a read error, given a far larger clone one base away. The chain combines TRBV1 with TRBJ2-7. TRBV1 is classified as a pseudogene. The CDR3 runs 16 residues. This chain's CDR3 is CTSSQESALERSEQYF. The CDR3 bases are TGCACCAGCAGCCAAGAATCGGCCCTCGAACGGTCTGAGCAGTACTTC.

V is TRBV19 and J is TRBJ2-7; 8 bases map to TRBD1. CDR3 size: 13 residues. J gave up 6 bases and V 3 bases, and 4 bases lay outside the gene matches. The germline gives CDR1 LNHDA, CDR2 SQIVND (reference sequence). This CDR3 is CASSMGQAGEQYF. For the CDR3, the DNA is TGTGCCAGTAGTATGGGACAGGCTGGCGAGCAGTACTTC.

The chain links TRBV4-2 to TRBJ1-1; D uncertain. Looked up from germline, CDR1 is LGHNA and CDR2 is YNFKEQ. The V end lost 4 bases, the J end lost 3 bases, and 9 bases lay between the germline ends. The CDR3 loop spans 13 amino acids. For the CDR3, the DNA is TGTGCCAGCAGCCTAACGCAGGACACTGAAGCTTTCTTT. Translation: CASSLTQDTEAFF.

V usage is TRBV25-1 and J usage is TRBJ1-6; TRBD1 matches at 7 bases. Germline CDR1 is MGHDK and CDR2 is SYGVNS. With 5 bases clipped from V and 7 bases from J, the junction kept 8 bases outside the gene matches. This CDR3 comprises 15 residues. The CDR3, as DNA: TGTGCCAGCAGTAGTCGACAGGGTGGGAATTCACCCCTCCACTTT. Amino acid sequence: CASSSRQGGNSPLHF.

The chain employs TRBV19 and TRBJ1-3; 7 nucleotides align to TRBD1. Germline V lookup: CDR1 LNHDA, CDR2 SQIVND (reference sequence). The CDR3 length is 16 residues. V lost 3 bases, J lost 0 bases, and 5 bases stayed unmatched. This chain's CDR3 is CASSIAGQFSGNTIYF. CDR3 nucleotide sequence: TGTGCCAGTAGTATCGCGGGACAGTTCTCTGGAAACACCATATATTTT.

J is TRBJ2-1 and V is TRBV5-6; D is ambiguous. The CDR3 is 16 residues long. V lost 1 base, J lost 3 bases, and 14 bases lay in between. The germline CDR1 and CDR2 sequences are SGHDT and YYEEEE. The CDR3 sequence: CASSLMRRHLYNEQFF. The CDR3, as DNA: TGTGCCAGCAGCTTGATGAGACGACACCTCTACAATGAGCAGTTCTTC.

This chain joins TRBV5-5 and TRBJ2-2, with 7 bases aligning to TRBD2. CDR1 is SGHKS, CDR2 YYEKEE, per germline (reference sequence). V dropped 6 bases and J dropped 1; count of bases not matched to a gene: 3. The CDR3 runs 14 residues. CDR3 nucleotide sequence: TGTGCCAGCAACCCGGGGGGGAACACCGGGGAGCTGTTTTTT. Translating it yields CASNPGGNTGELFF.

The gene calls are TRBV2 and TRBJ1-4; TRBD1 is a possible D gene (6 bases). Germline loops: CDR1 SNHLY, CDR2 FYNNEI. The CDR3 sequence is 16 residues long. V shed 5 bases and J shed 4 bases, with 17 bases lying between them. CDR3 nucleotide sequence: TGTGCCAGCAGTTTCTTACCGGGACATTTTAATGAAAAACTGTTTTTT. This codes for CASSFLPGHFNEKLFF.